Given below is one T cell receptor (beta chain) in context. This sample is part of a study of graft-versus-host responses after intestinal transplantation. Graft material was processed, releasing intraepithelial and lamina propria lymphocytes. Assay used: immunoSEQ multiplex PCR; TCRdb lists only in-frame clones, some missing. This table holds 15,000 to 20,000 clones, approximately 83% found once. Trimming left V 1 base short and J 1 base short, with 11 bases between. The germline V gene encodes CDR1 SGHTA and CDR2 FQGTGA. The CDR3 is 15 residues long. V gene TRBV7-3 combines with J gene TRBJ2-7, with D unclear. The material was ileum tissue, obtained around 580 days after intestinal transplantation. The TCR comes from a human patient who received an intestinal transplant, so some T cells may come from the graft donor. CDR3 sequence: CASSLKVIFSYEQYF. CDR3 DNA: TGTGCCAGCAGCTTAAAGGTAATTTTTTCCTACGAGCAGTACTTC.